The entry below gives a single T cell receptor (beta chain) sequence along with its context. Its matching antigen is unknown. This specimen comes from a study of T cell clonotyping in hematopoietic cell transplantation. Noted time point: recipient sample about 28 days before transplant, after cytoreduction. Study-wide findings and caveats: At the given depth, recipient repertoires were over 97% de novo clonotypes. Higher Inverse Simpson Index values in graft donor and pretransplant recipient predicted broader posttransplant TCR diversity.

The CDR3 is made up of 14 amino acids. Germline CDR1 is SGDLS and CDR2 is YYNGEE. Trimming took off 3 bases at V and 5 bases at J, with 11 bases between the two ends. Profiled with immunoSEQ multiplex PCR; TCRdb holds only in-frame clones, not every one. Among approximately 42,000 clones, around 85% were seen once, and the ten largest hold roughly 2.8%. The sample was peripheral blood mononuclear cells, taken before stem cell transplant. The TCR sequence derives from a man aged 60-69 years with acute myeloid leukemia. Some clones in this sample may be carry-over from other donors' samples. The chain links TRBV9 to TRBJ2-2, with D possibly matching TRBD2 (5 bases). The CDR3 sequence is CASSGGLGTGELFF. The DNA for the CDR3 is TGTGCCAGCAGCGGAGGGTTGGGTACCGGGGAGCTGTTTTTT.